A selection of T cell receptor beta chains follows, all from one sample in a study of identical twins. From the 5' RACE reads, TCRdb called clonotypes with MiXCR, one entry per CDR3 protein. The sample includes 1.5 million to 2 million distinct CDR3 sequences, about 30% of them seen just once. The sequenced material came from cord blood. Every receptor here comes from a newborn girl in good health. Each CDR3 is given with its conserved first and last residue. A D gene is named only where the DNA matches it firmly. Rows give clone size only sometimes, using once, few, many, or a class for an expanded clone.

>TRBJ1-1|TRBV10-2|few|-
CASSAGQGGTEAFF
TGCGCCAGCAGTGCGGGCCAGGGAGGGACTGAAGCTTTCTTT
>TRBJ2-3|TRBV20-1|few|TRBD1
CSASDRVGTDTQYF
TGCAGTGCTTCGGACAGGGTGGGTACAGATACGCAGTATTTT
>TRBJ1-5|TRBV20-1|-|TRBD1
CSARVGQAHNQPQHF
TGCAGTGCTAGAGTCGGACAGGCCCACAATCAGCCCCAGCATTTT
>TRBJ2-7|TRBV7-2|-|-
CASSLKSHYEQYF
TGTGCCAGCAGCTTAAAATCCCACTACGAGCAGTACTTC
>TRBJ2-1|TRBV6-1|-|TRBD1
CASSRQLNTGGYNEQFF
TGTGCCAGCAGCCGACAACTTAATACAGGGGGCTACAATGAACAGTTCTTC
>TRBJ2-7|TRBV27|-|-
CASSVKGTSYEQYF
TGTGCCAGCAGTGTGAAGGGGACATCCTACGAGCAGTACTTC
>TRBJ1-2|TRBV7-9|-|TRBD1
CASSRTGDLAYTF
TGTGCCAGCAGCAGAACAGGGGATTTAGCCTACACCTTC
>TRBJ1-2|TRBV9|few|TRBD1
CASSPQTGYYGYTF
TGTGCCAGCAGCCCACAGACAGGGTACTATGGCTACACCTTC
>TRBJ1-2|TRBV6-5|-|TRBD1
CASSYSLTGHYGYTF
TGTGCCAGCAGTTACTCTCTGACAGGGCACTATGGCTACACCTTC
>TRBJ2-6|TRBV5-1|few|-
CASSQPTGSGANVLTF
TGCGCCAGCAGCCAACCGACAGGCTCTGGGGCCAACGTCCTGACTTTC
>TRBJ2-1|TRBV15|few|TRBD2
CATSRVRTSNEQFF
TGTGCCACCAGCAGAGTGAGGACTAGCAATGAGCAGTTCTTC
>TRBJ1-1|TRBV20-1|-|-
CSALRGGAEAFF
TGCAGTGCGCTTAGAGGAGGTGCTGAAGCTTTCTTT
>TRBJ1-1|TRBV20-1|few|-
CSARARGAFF
TGCAGTGCTAGAGCCAGGGGAGCTTTCTTT
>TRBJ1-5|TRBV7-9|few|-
CASSRNSQPQHF
TGTGCCAGCAGCCGGAATAGTCAGCCCCAGCATTTT
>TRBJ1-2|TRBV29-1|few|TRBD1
CSVATRTGSYGYTF
TGCAGCGTTGCGACTCGGACAGGATCCTATGGCTACACCTTC
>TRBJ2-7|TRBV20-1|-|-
CSASISSPYEQYF
TGCAGTGCTAGTATCTCTTCACCCTACGAGCAGTACTTC
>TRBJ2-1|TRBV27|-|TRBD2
CASRPKAGARNEQFF
TGTGCCAGCAGACCTAAAGCGGGAGCTCGGAATGAGCAGTTCTTC
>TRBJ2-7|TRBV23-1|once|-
CASSQSPDRAYEQYF
TGCGCCAGCAGTCAATCTCCGGACAGAGCCTACGAGCAGTACTTC
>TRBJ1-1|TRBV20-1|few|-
CSVKRGVETEAFF
TGCAGTGTAAAACGGGGGGTGGAGACTGAAGCTTTCTTT
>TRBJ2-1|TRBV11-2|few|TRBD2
CASSSLAGANEQFF
TGTGCCAGCAGCTCCCTAGCGGGGGCCAATGAGCAGTTCTTC
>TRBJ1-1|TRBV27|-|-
CASSLGLLAEAFF
TGTGCCAGCAGTTTGGGCCTACTGGCTGAAGCTTTCTTT
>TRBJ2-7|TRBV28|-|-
CASSLWLREIYEQYF
TGTGCCAGCAGTTTATGGCTCAGGGAAATCTACGAGCAGTACTTC
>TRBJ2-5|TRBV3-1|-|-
CASSRLLGAQETQYF
TGTGCCAGCAGCCGCCTCCTTGGCGCCCAAGAGACCCAGTACTTC
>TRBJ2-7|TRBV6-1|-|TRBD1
CASSEETGGGSEQYF
TGTGCCAGCAGTGAAGAGACAGGGGGCGGAAGCGAGCAGTACTTC
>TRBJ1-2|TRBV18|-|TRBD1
CASSPGQGAQYGYTF
TGTGCCAGCTCACCGGGACAGGGGGCTCAATATGGCTACACCTTC
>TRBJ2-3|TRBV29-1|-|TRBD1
CSVPRGSSFTDTQYF
TGCAGCGTTCCCAGGGGGTCTAGCTTCACAGATACGCAGTATTTT
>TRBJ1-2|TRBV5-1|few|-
CASSADVPYGYTF
TGCGCCAGCAGCGCGGACGTTCCTTATGGCTACACCTTC
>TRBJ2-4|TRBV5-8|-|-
CASSLPTSYWEQYF
TGTGCCAGCAGCTTGCCTACTAGTTACTGGGAGCAGTACTTC
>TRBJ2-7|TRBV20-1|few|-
CSASLMGPPYEQYF
TGCAGTGCTAGCCTTATGGGTCCTCCCTACGAGCAGTACTTC
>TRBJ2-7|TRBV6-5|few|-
CASSYFSQGSHEQYF
TGTGCCAGCAGTTACTTTTCCCAGGGGAGTCACGAGCAGTACTTC
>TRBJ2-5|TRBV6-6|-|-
CASRKFLGGTYQETQYF
TGTGCCAGCAGAAAGTTTCTTGGGGGGACGTACCAAGAGACCCAGTACTTC
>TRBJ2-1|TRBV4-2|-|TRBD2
CASSPLGLAGGRSYNEQFF
TGTGCCAGCAGCCCACTGGGACTAGCGGGGGGTCGGTCCTACAATGAGCAGTTCTTC
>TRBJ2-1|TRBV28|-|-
CAGSLVDEQFF
TGTGCCGGCAGTCTGGTGGATGAGCAGTTCTTC
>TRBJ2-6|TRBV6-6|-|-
CASSWDISGANVLTF
TGTGCCAGCAGCTGGGACATCTCTGGGGCCAACGTCCTGACTTTC
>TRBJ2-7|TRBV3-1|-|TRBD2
CASRPSGGYEQYF
TGTGCCAGCAGGCCCTCGGGGGGCTACGAGCAGTACTTC
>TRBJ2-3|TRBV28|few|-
CASSLGSLNTDTQYF
TGTGCCAGCAGTTTGGGGTCCCTAAACACAGATACGCAGTATTTT
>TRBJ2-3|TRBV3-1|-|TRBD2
CASSPGLVVADTQYF
TGTGCCAGCAGCCCGGGACTAGTTGTAGCAGATACGCAGTATTTT
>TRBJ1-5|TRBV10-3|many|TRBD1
CAIRTGGNQPQHF
TGTGCCATCAGGACAGGGGGCAATCAGCCCCAGCATTTT
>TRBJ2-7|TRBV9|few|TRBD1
CASSVYGTGGYEQYF
TGTGCCAGCAGCGTATACGGGACAGGGGGCTACGAGCAGTACTTC
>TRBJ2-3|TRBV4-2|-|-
CASSPHYAGASTDTQYF
TGTGCCAGCAGCCCCCATTACGCAGGGGCGTCCACAGATACGCAGTATTTT
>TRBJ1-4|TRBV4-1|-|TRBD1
CASSPGQGRGEKLFF
TGCGCCAGCAGCCCCGGACAGGGTCGGGGTGAAAAACTGTTTTTT
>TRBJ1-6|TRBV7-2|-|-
CASSLAITGWRNSPLHF
TGTGCCAGCAGCTTAGCGATAACAGGGTGGCGGAATTCACCCCTCCACTTT
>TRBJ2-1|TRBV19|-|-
CASSSGTLLYNEQFF
TGTGCCAGTAGTTCCGGGACCCTCCTGTACAATGAGCAGTTCTTC
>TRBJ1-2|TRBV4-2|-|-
CASSLRGLFGYTF
TGTGCCAGCAGCTTGCGGGGGCTTTTTGGCTACACCTTC
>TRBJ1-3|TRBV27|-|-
CASSLSQGLGNTIYF
TGTGCCAGCAGTTTATCGCAGGGGCTAGGAAACACCATATATTTT
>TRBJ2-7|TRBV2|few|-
CASSRDPQGGSDEQYF
TGTGCCAGCAGCCGTGATCCCCAGGGGGGTAGCGACGAGCAGTACTTC
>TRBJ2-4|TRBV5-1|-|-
CASSLAGRDLTLAKNIQYF
TGCGCCAGCAGCTTGGCGGGGCGGGACCTAACCCTGGCCAAAAACATTCAGTACTTC
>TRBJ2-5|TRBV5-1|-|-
CASSLVGGALYNEQYF
TGCGCCAGCAGCTTGGTTGGCGGGGCCCTCTACAATGAGCAGTACTTC
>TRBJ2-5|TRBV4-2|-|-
CASRHGAGALYNEQYF
TGTGCCAGCAGGCATGGGGCGGGGGCCCTCTACAATGAGCAGTACTTC
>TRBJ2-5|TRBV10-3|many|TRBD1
CAISHSSKTGIQETQYF
TGTGCCATCAGTCACTCTAGCAAGACAGGGATCCAAGAGACCCAGTACTTC
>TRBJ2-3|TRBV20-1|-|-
CSAKGFYTDTQYF
TGCAGTGCTAAAGGCTTCTACACAGATACGCAGTATTTT
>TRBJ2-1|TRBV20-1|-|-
CSAREPGPHLDNEQFF
TGCAGTGCTAGGGAGCCGGGACCCCACCTAGACAATGAGCAGTTCTTC
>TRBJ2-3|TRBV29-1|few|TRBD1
CSVLRQGSTDTQYF
TGCAGCGTCTTACGACAGGGAAGCACAGATACGCAGTATTTT
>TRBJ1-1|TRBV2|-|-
CASRPAGNTEAFF
TGTGCCAGCAGGCCAGCGGGGAACACTGAAGCTTTCTTT
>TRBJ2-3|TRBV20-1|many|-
CSAQIDSSDTQYF
TGCAGTGCTCAAATAGACAGTAGCGATACGCAGTATTTT
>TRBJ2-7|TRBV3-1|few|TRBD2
CASSRNAGVPYEQYF
TGTGCCAGCAGCCGTAATGCGGGAGTCCCCTACGAGCAGTACTTC